The 21 T cell receptor beta chains below come from one sample, sequenced in a study of PD-1 blockade in mismatch repair-deficient tumors. Some clones are missing from TCRdb's copy, which holds only in-frame ones; the method was immunoSEQ multiplex PCR. The sample yields 38,000 or so clones, about 85% seen once. Sequencing used peripheral blood, obtained around 76 weeks after starting pembrolizumab. These receptors originate from an adult with mismatch repair-deficient cancer.

The chain is built from TRBV2 and TRBJ1-5; TRBD1 aligns across 9 bases. The germline CDR1 and CDR2 sequences are SNHLY and FYNNEI. This CDR3 comprises 16 residues. V shed 3 bases and J 5 bases; nucleotides not matched to a gene: 8. CDR3 sequence (DNA): TGTGCCAGCAGTGATCCCTCCCGACAGGGGGATCAGCCCCAGCATTTT. Amino acid sequence: CASSDPSRQGDQPQHF.

The rearrangement uses TRBV27 and TRBJ2-7, with 8 nucleotides matching TRBD1. V lost 6 bases, J lost 5 bases, and 12 bases stayed unmatched. Germline loops: CDR1 MNHEY, CDR2 SMNVEV (reference sequence). The CDR3 has 15 residues. The CDR3 bases are TGTGCCAGCAGGCCCGACAGGGGTTGGGGGAACGAGCAGTACTTC. Residues: CASRPDRGWGNEQYF.

The gene calls are TRBV4-1 and TRBJ2-3; D unresolved. The CDR3 extends over 15 amino acids. Germline V CDR1 and CDR2: MGHRA, YSYEKL. V was shortened by 0 bases and J by 1 base, with 8 bases between the two germline ends. The CDR3 reads CASSQEALGTDTQYF. CDR3 in DNA: TGCGCCAGCAGCCAAGAAGCCCTGGGCACAGATACGCAGTATTTT.

The chain links TRBV5-4 to TRBJ1-3; D gene ambiguous. Germline V gene sequence: CDR1 SGHNT, CDR2 YYREEE (reference sequence). The ends were cut back, 0 bases at V and 3 bases at J, with 10 bases in the middle. The CDR3 runs 15 residues. The CDR3 bases are TGTGCCAGCAGCTTGGCGGCTGGGGATGGAAACACCATATATTTT. It yields the protein CASSLAAGDGNTIYF.

For this clone: At one end, the junction sequence differs from germline, possibly due to a read error. This chain connects TRBV7-2 to TRBJ2-7; 9 bases line up with TRBD2. CDR3 length equals 12 residues. The V gene's germline CDR1 is SGHTA and CDR2 FQGNSA. The CDR3 DNA reads TGTGCCAGCAGCTACGGTAGCGGGAGATGCGACTTC. As protein: CASSYGSGRCDF.

This chain joins TRBV7-2 and TRBJ2-5; 9 bases agree with TRBD1. Germline V gene data show CDR1 as SGHTA and CDR2 as FQGNSA. J lost 3 bases, V lost 5 bases, and 7 bases had no gene match. The CDR3 runs 15 residues. The CDR3 DNA reads TGTGCCAGCAGCCCCAAGACAGGGGGTAAAGAGACCCAGTACTTC. Residues: CASSPKTGGKETQYF. Complete variable domain (other parts from reference TRBV7-2 and TRBJ2-5): GAGVSQSPSNKVTEKGKDVELRCDPISGHTALYWYRQSLGQGLEFLIYFQGNSAPDKSGLPSDRFSAERTGGSVSTLTIQRTQQEDSAVYLCASSPKTGGKETQYFGPGTRLLVL.

This clone was counted a single time. V gene TRBV10-3 combines with J gene TRBJ2-1; TRBD2 agrees at 10 bases. Germline V gene sequence: CDR1 ENHRY, CDR2 SYGVKD. The CDR3 runs to 14 residues. V was pared by 10 bases and J by 1 base, with 4 bases of the junction left unmatched. The CDR3 sequence is CATSSGSSYNEQFF. CDR3 nucleotide sequence: TGTGCCACCTCTAGCGGGAGTTCCTACAATGAGCAGTTCTTC.

The chain recombines TRBV10-3 with TRBJ1-2; D unclear. This CDR3 is built from 15 residues. With 0 bases removed from V and 7 bases from J, the gap between germline ends came to 15 bases. Germline V gives CDR1 ENHRY, CDR2 SYGVKD. As DNA, the CDR3 is TGTGCCATCAGTGAGTCGACGTTTCCGTCCTTTGGCTACACCTTC. This codes for CAISESTFPSFGYTF.

The V and J genes are TRBV18 and TRBJ1-2; 8 bases agree with TRBD1. V shed 3 bases and J 3 bases; nucleotides not matched to a gene: 9. CDR1 and CDR2 (germline): KGHSH, LQKENI. This CDR3 is built from 16 residues. The CDR3 spells CASSPTNRGKDYGYTF. In DNA form, the CDR3 reads TGTGCCAGCTCACCTACAAACAGGGGGAAGGACTATGGCTACACCTTC.

The rearrangement joins TRBV2 to TRBJ1-1, with 8 bases matching TRBD1. Trimming took 10 bases from V and 0 from J; bases not matched to a gene: 10. The CDR3 covers 15 residues. Germline V gene sequence: CDR1 SNHLY, CDR2 FYNNEI. The CDR3 loop is CAITGTGIMNTEAFF. DNA of the CDR3: TGTGCCATCACAGGGACAGGTATAATGAACACTGAAGCTTTCTTT.

The J gene is TRBJ1-4, the V gene TRBV11-2, with 8 bases aligning to TRBD1. The CDR3 sequence is 14 residues long. V was clipped by 4 bases and J by 8 bases; unmatched bases: 6. The germline gives CDR1 SGHAT, CDR2 FQNNGV. CDR3 coding DNA: TGTGCCAGCAGCTCAGGGGGCGTTCGGGAAAAACTGTTTTTT. This sequence encodes CASSSGGVREKLFF.

CDR3 DNA: TGTGCCAGCAGCCAAGACCCTACAGGGTCCGGAAACACCATATATTTT. Its translation: CASSQDPTGSGNTIYF. The chain joins TRBV9 to TRBJ1-3; D possibly corresponds to TRBD1 (6 bases). Germline lookup yields CDR1 SGDLS and CDR2 YYNGEE. Trimming cost V 4 bases and J 4 bases, with 18 bases left between them. The CDR3 totals 16 residues. Supplemented by reference TRBV9 and TRBJ1-3, the full variable domain reads DSGVTQTPKHLITATGQRVTLRCSPRSGDLSVYWYQQSLDQGLQFLIQYYNGEERAKGNILERFSAQQFPDLHSELNLSSLELGDSALYFCASSQDPTGSGNTIYFGEGSWLTVV.

V usage is TRBV29-1 and J usage is TRBJ1-2, with unresolved D. V dropped 6 bases and J dropped 2 bases, with 16 bases sitting between them. Germline V CDR1 and CDR2: SQVTM, ANQGSEA. The CDR3 is made up of 14 amino acids. CDR3 sequence (DNA): TGCAGCGTCCGAGGTGGGTTACCCAACTATGGCTACACCTTC. Amino acids: CSVRGGLPNYGYTF.

This chain connects TRBV7-8 to TRBJ2-1; 13 positions match TRBD2. The germline V gene has CDR1 SGHVS and CDR2 FQNEAQ. Trimming cost V 1 base and J 7 bases; bases outside gene matches: 1. This CDR3 region has 15 residues. In nucleotides, the CDR3 is TGTGCCAGCAGCTTAGAACTAGCGGGAGGGAATGAGCAGTTCTTC. Its protein is CASSLELAGGNEQFF. Combining the CDR3 with reference TRBV7-8 and TRBJ2-1 gives the whole variable domain GAGVSQSPRYKVAKRGQDVALRCDPISGHVSLFWYQQALGQGPEFLTYFQNEAQLDKSGLPSDRFFAERPEGSVSTLKIQRTQQEDSAVYLCASSLELAGGNEQFFGPGTRLTVL.

This rearrangement joins TRBV5-1 to TRBJ2-2, with D possibly TRBD2 on 6 matching bases. The CDR3 runs 16 residues. CDR1 is SGHRS, CDR2 YFSETQ, per germline. The ends were cut back, 0 bases at V and 1 base at J, with 10 bases in the middle. Written as DNA, the CDR3 is TGCGCCAGCAGCTTGGCCAGCGGGCAGAACACCGGGGAGCTGTTTTTT. Amino acids: CASSLASGQNTGELFF.

The chain employs TRBV5-4 and TRBJ1-2, with D hard to call. This CDR3 region has 15 residues. CDR1 is SGHNT and CDR2 is YYREEE in the germline V gene (reference sequence). Trimming pared 2 bases from V and 4 bases from J, leaving 15 bases between. The CDR3 coding sequence is TGTGCCAGCAGCTTCTTCACAAACCCACTCTATGGCTACACCTTC. Residues: CASSFFTNPLYGYTF.

The rearrangement links TRBV5-4 to TRBJ1-1; D possibly corresponds to TRBD1 (5 bases). CDR1 and CDR2 from the germline V gene are SGHNT and YYREEE (reference sequence). V lost 0 bases and J lost 3, with 12 bases in between. The CDR3 consists of 15 residues. This chain's CDR3 is CASSLAPGGYTEAFF. Here the CDR3 DNA reads TGTGCCAGCAGCTTGGCCCCGGGGGGGTACACTGAAGCTTTCTTT.

The V gene is TRBV4-3, the J gene TRBJ2-1; TRBD1 agrees at 8 bases. Germline V CDR1 and CDR2: LGHNA, YSLEER. The trim removed 4 bases at V and 5 bases at J, leaving 13 bases unmatched. The CDR3 contains 17 residues. CDR3 nucleotide sequence: TGCGCCAGCAGCCGGCGGGCGGACAGGGAGGATAACAATGAGCAGTTCTTC. It codes for CASSRRADREDNNEQFF.

This chain connects TRBV7-2 to TRBJ2-1, with 9 bases identical to TRBD2. Per germline, CDR1 SGHTA and CDR2 FQGNSA. The ends lost 1 base at V and 9 bases at J; junction bases unmatched: 4. The CDR3 is 14 residues long. CDR3: CASSLGAGGPEQFF. The DNA for the CDR3 is TGTGCCAGCAGCTTAGGGGCGGGAGGGCCTGAGCAGTTCTTC.

V usage is TRBV5-4 and J usage is TRBJ2-5; tentative D call: TRBD2 (6 bases). Trimming removed 3 bases from V and 5 bases from J, with 17 bases in between. Per germline, CDR1 SGHNT and CDR2 YYREEE (reference sequence). CDR3 length: 15 amino acids. The DNA of the CDR3 is TGTGCCAGCAGCTCGCGGGGTGGAGGCGGCGAGACCCAGTACTTC. This encodes CASSSRGGGGETQYF.

This sequence joins TRBV7-3 and TRBJ1-1; 7 nucleotides align to TRBD1. This CDR3 is 14 amino acids long. With V trimmed by 2 bases and J by 5 bases, 5 bases remained unmatched. Looked up from germline, CDR1 is SGHTA and CDR2 is FQGTGA. The CDR3 loop reads CASSLDRVETEAFF. The CDR3 DNA sequence: TGTGCCAGCAGCTTAGACAGGGTTGAAACTGAAGCTTTCTTT.